This paragraph reports one TCR beta chain. The antigen is not known. The data belong to a study of blood T cells in healthy people across ages. The study, taken as a whole, reports: Aged donors had fewer naive CD4+ cells and lower diversity than long-lived donors. Observed TCR beta diversity showed a strong correlation with the percentage of naive T cells as measured by flow cytometry.

Extraction yielded at least 6 micrograms of total RNA per sample. The CDR3 has 16 residues. In germline, CDR1 is SGHDN, CDR2 FVKESK. Through a sample-barcoded 5' primer and a J-beta primer mix, a second PCR was run for about 6 to 11 cycles. The template-switch adaptor was a 5' adaptor with 12 random nucleotides. It tagged each cDNA molecule. TCRdb re-called the 5' RACE reads through MiXCR, storing one row per CDR3 protein. The sample includes about 570,000 distinct CDR3 sequences, approximately 30% of them seen just once. The TCR was taken from an older woman in good health. The sample consisted of blood. This chain connects TRBV14 to TRBJ2-5, with a tentative D call TRBD2 (7 bases). The J call may be in error: the DNA end matches TRBJ2-7 better. CDR3 sequence (DNA): TGTGCCAGCAGCCAAGAGGGGCTCGGGGGGCGAAGCGAGCAGTACTTC. This codes for CASSQEGLGGRSEQYF.